This paragraph covers one TCR beta chain sequence. TCRdb keeps only in-frame clones here, not all; method: immunoSEQ multiplex PCR. The sample gives over 10,000 clones, about 88% of which show up once; approximately 15% is in the top ten. This entry belongs to a study of T cell changes during pregnancy in multiple sclerosis. CDR3 length: 13 residues. The V end lost 5 bases, the J end lost 2 bases, and 10 bases lay between the germline ends. Germline V gene data show CDR1 as SEHNR and CDR2 as FQNEAQ (reference sequence). The TCR was taken from a female donor in good health, enrolled as a control in a pregnancy study. The chain joins TRBV7-9 to TRBJ2-7; D gene ambiguous. Sequenced here: CD8+ T cells from peripheral blood mononuclear cells, sampled in the second trimester of pregnancy. The CDR3 spells CASSTVGTYEQYF. In DNA form, the CDR3 reads TGTGCCAGCAGCACAGTGGGTACCTACGAGCAGTACTTC.